Sequencing of this T cell receptor beta chain was carried out in a study of T cells in Graves' hyperthyroidism and ophthalmopathy. CDR1 and CDR2 (germline): DFQATT, SNEGSKA (reference sequence). This CDR3 comprises 15 residues. Trimming removed 2 bases from V and 4 bases from J, with 14 bases in between. RNA transcripts gave rise to amplified TCR beta CDR3 regions. HTBI primers were employed in a first-round RT-PCR of the TCR CDR3. TCRdb recomputed calls from the multiplex PCR reads with MiXCR, one row per CDR3 protein. The repertoire has roughly 550,000 distinct CDR3 sequences, about 15% of them found once; the top ten carry 25% to 30%. In its sample, this clonotype was seen a few times.

Sequenced input: blood. The rearrangement links TRBV20-1 to TRBJ2-2, with D tentatively TRBD1 (5 bases). The TCR was taken from a woman aged 30 to 39 with Graves' ophthalmopathy. CDR3 sequence reads: CSARKAQAITGELFF. The CDR3 DNA reads as TGCAGTGCTAGAAAGGCACAGGCGATCACCGGGGAGCTGTTTTTT.